Here is one T cell receptor (beta chain) with its context. Its matching antigen is unknown. This CDR3 is 12 amino acids long. V shed 5 bases and J shed 3 bases, with 4 bases lying between them. Germline-derived CDR1 and CDR2 are MNHEY and SVGAGI. This PCR relied on a set of 60 Vbeta primers and 13 Jbeta primers. Data came from immunoSEQ multiplex PCR; TCRdb stores just in-frame clones and leaves some out. The repertoire consists of approximately 280,000 clones, with over 85% occurring once and the leading ten covering approximately 2.2%. The entry originates in a study of cytomegalovirus exposure and HLA in healthy donors. Whole-study context: Unique TCRs numbering some 77 million, obtained from HLA-typed donors, made up an early data release.

Findings and limits, study-wide: A later examination showed that TCR association rates differed by HLA locus, with DRB1 most and HLA-C fewest.

The clonotype originates from a young woman in good health and CMV-seronegative. The V gene is TRBV6-5, the J gene TRBJ2-2, with D hard to call. Material: PBMCs. The CDR3 nucleotides are TGTGCCAGCAGTCTAGACACCGGGGAGCTGTTTTTT. It encodes CASSLDTGELFF.